These 22 T cell receptor beta chains were all obtained from the same sample, sequenced in a study of cytomegalovirus exposure and HLA in healthy donors. Researchers ran the PCR with 60 Vbeta and 13 Jbeta primers. Data came from immunoSEQ multiplex PCR; TCRdb stores just in-frame clones and leaves some out. In the table there are about 150,000 clones, about 85% of which are singletons. Sequenced sample: PBMCs. Every receptor here comes from a woman younger than 35 in good health and CMV-seronegative.

The chain carries TRBV6-1 and TRBJ2-7; 8 nucleotides agree with TRBD1. The CDR3 totals 14 residues. J lost 3 bases, V lost 5 bases, and 6 bases had no gene match. Germline CDR1 and CDR2: MNHNS and SASEGT. The CDR3 sequence is CASSRAGGFYEQYF. CDR3 DNA sequence: TGTGCCAGCAGTCGGGCAGGGGGCTTCTACGAGCAGTACTTC.

The chain's CDR3 is CASSRISGVRETQYF. The CDR3 bases are TGTGCCAGCAGCCGTATTAGCGGGGTGCGAGAGACCCAGTACTTC. V gene TRBV7-2 combines with J gene TRBJ2-5, with 8 nucleotides matching TRBD2. Trimming cost V 5 bases and J 4 bases; bases outside gene matches: 9. CDR3 length equals 15 residues. The germline V gene has CDR1 SGHTA and CDR2 FQGNSA. The full variable domain, in which reference TRBV7-2 and TRBJ2-5 provide the parts outside the CDR3, is GAGVSQSPSNKVTEKGKDVELRCDPISGHTALYWYRQSLGQGLEFLIYFQGNSAPDKSGLPSDRFSAERTGGSVSTLTIQRTQQEDSAVYLCASSRISGVRETQYFGPGTRLLVL.

The chain joins TRBV5-1 to TRBJ1-2; weak D call: TRBD1 (5 bases). V gave up 4 bases and J gave up 9 bases, with 19 bases separating them. The CDR3 is 14 residues long. Germline CDR1 and CDR2: SGHRS and YFSETQ. CDR3 amino acids: CASSLDTAGGSYTF. The CDR3, as DNA: TGCGCCAGCAGCCTGGATACAGCGGGGGGAAGCTACACCTTC.

V is TRBV29-1 and J is TRBJ2-5; D is perhaps TRBD1 (6 bases). The CDR3 length is 12 residues. The V end lost 3 bases, the J end lost 1 base, and 6 bases lay between the germline ends. CDR1 is SQVTM, CDR2 ANQGSEA, per germline. CDR3 in DNA: TGCAGCGTTGAGACAGGCCAAGAGACCCAGTACTTC. Amino acid sequence: CSVETGQETQYF.

V is TRBV7-2 and J is TRBJ1-2, with 7 bases fitting TRBD1. CDR1 is SGHTA, CDR2 FQGNSA, per germline. V was clipped by 5 bases and J by 4 bases; unmatched bases: 16. This CDR3 contains 17 residues. Here the CDR3 DNA reads TGTGCCAGCAGCCTCGACAGGGAACGAGGGATGTTCTATGGCTACACCTTC. Protein product: CASSLDRERGMFYGYTF.

Only a few counts were recorded for this clone. The V and J genes are TRBV4-1 and TRBJ2-1; perhaps TRBD1 as D (6 bases). This CDR3 has 16 amino acids. V lost 4 bases and J lost 4, with 17 bases in between. CDR1 MGHRA and CDR2 YSYEKL come from the germline V gene. CDR3: CASSPRQEIVYNEQFF. The CDR3 region has the DNA TGCGCCAGCAGCCCGCGACAGGAAATCGTTTACAATGAGCAGTTCTTC.

The chain recombines TRBV27 with TRBJ1-5; TRBD1 matches 9 bases. With 5 bases clipped from V and 4 bases from J, the junction kept 3 bases outside the gene matches. Germline V lookup: CDR1 MNHEY, CDR2 SMNVEV (reference sequence). CDR3 size: 14 residues. CDR3 region: CASSPGQGNQPQHF. The CDR3 region has the DNA TGTGCCAGCAGTCCCGGACAGGGGAATCAGCCCCAGCATTTT.

The V and J genes are TRBV5-1 and TRBJ2-1; D unclear. Trimming left V 7 bases short and J 5 bases short, with 16 bases between. The CDR3 is 14 residues long. In germline, CDR1 is SGHRS, CDR2 YFSETQ. CDR3 nucleotide sequence: TGCGCCAGCGCGTATCGAGTCGCAAACAATGAGCAGTTCTTC. Translation gives CASAYRVANNEQFF. The full variable domain, its missing parts supplied by reference TRBV5-1 and TRBJ2-1, is KAGVTQTPRYLIKTRGQQVTLSCSPISGHRSVSWYQQTPGQGLQFLFEYFSETQRNKGNFPGRFSGRQFSNSRSEMNVSTLELGDSALYLCASAYRVANNEQFFGPGTRLTVL.

The chain joins TRBV5-1 to TRBJ2-3; TRBD2 matches at 14 bases. Per germline, CDR1 SGHRS and CDR2 YFSETQ. The CDR3 length is 16 residues. The V segment lost 4 bases and the J segment 5 bases; nucleotides outside the gene matches: 6. CDR3 in DNA: TGCGCCAGCAGCCCAGGGACTAGCGGGAGTGGAGATACGCAGTATTTT. It specifies CASSPGTSGSGDTQYF.

CDR3 coding DNA: TGTGCCAGCAGCGGGGGGGCGCATGGCTACACCTTC. Translation: CASSGGAHGYTF. The chain employs TRBV7-9 and TRBJ1-2; D may be TRBD1 (6 bases). Germline lookup yields CDR1 SEHNR and CDR2 FQNEAQ (reference sequence). The CDR3 spans 12 residues. V dropped 5 bases and J dropped 6 bases, with 10 bases sitting between them.

This clone was seen once. The chain's CDR3 is CASSQDWGEQETQYF. The CDR3 DNA reads as TGTGCCAGCAGCCAAGATTGGGGGGAGCAAGAGACCCAGTACTTC. The chain couples TRBV4-2 to TRBJ2-5, with a tentative D call TRBD2 (6 bases). Germline CDR1 and CDR2: LGHNA and YNFKEQ. The CDR3 is 15 residues long. V was shortened by 0 bases and J by 2 bases, with 10 bases between the two germline ends.

This rearrangement joins TRBV7-3 to TRBJ2-5, with D tentatively TRBD1 (6 bases). Trimming took 5 bases from V and 5 from J, leaving 12 bases between them. The CDR3 totals 13 residues. Germline V gene data show CDR1 as SGHTA and CDR2 as FQGTGA. Here the CDR3 reads CASSRHRVETQYF. The DNA for the CDR3 is TGTGCCAGCAGCCGGCACAGGGTGGAGACCCAGTACTTC.

The J gene is TRBJ1-2, the V gene TRBV19; D possibly corresponds to TRBD1 (6 bases). The V end lost 7 bases, the J end lost 5 bases, and 17 bases lay between the germline ends. CDR1 and CDR2 (germline): LNHDA, SQIVND (reference sequence). The CDR3 runs to 14 residues. In DNA, the CDR3 is TGTGCCAGTACCAGATACGGGGGGGCTTATGGCTACACCTTC. The encoded protein is CASTRYGGAYGYTF.

The genes are TRBV6-6 and TRBJ1-5; unclear D gene. CDR1 and CDR2 (germline): MNHNY, SVGAGI (reference sequence). The ends were cut back, 8 bases at V and 7 bases at J, with 18 bases in the middle. The CDR3 spans 14 residues. The CDR3, as DNA: TGTGCCAGCCAATATCTTGGGCTCGAGCAGCCCCAGCATTTT. Its translation: CASQYLGLEQPQHF.

The genes are TRBV19 and TRBJ2-2, with D tentatively TRBD2 (6 bases). CDR1 and CDR2 from the germline V gene are LNHDA and SQIVND (reference sequence). Trimming cost V 3 bases and J 2 bases, with 16 bases left between them. There are 17 residues in the CDR3. The CDR3 nucleotides are TGTGCCAGTAGTATTAGGCGGCTAGCGTTAAACACCGGGGAGCTGTTTTTT. Residues: CASSIRRLALNTGELFF.

J is TRBJ1-1 and V is TRBV29-1, with D possibly matching TRBD1 (5 bases). CDR1 SQVTM and CDR2 ANQGSEA come from the germline V gene. The CDR3 is 14 amino acids. The V end lost 6 bases, the J end lost 1 base, and 15 bases lay between the germline ends. The CDR3 bases are TGCAGCGTACCAAGGGGATACACGAACACTGAAGCTTTCTTT. It encodes CSVPRGYTNTEAFF.

This CDR3 reads CASSLPEDAGKDYGYTF. The CDR3 coding sequence is TGTGCCAGCAGCCTCCCGGAGGATGCGGGCAAGGACTATGGCTACACCTTC. The chain couples TRBV9 to TRBJ1-2; no firm D call. The CDR3 is 17 residues long. The V end was cut by 4 bases, the J end by 3 bases, with 22 bases between. CDR1 is SGDLS and CDR2 is YYNGEE in the germline V gene. Full variable domain (missing parts from reference TRBV9 and TRBJ1-2): DSGVTQTPKHLITATGQRVTLRCSPRSGDLSVYWYQQSLDQGLQFLIQYYNGEERAKGNILERFSAQQFPDLHSELNLSSLELGDSALYFCASSLPEDAGKDYGYTFGSGTRLTVV.

V is TRBV7-8 and J is TRBJ2-3; D remains ambiguous. Trimming took 5 bases from V and 4 from J, leaving 4 bases between them. This CDR3 spans 11 amino acids. Germline values: CDR1 SGHVS, CDR2 FQNEAQ. The CDR3 bases are TGTGCCAGCAGCCTACCAGATACGCAGTATTTT. As protein: CASSLPDTQYF.

CDR3: CASSLWGGNGYTF. The CDR3 DNA sequence: TGTGCCAGCAGCTTATGGGGGGGGAATGGCTACACCTTC. V is TRBV5-4 and J is TRBJ1-2; the D gene is possibly TRBD1 (5 bases). From germline, CDR1 is SGHNT and CDR2 YYREEE (reference sequence). The CDR3 spans 13 residues. Trimming shortened V by 2 bases and J by 6 bases, and 11 bases separated the two germline ends.

DNA of the CDR3: TGTGCCTGGAGTGTGGGGGGGGCTGGAAACACCATATATTTT. It yields the protein CAWSVGGAGNTIYF. V and J are TRBV30 and TRBJ1-3; D perhaps matches TRBD1 (5 bases). The CDR3 spans 14 residues. Germline V gene data show CDR1 as GTSNPN and CDR2 as SVGIG (reference sequence). The V end was cut by 0 bases, the J end by 2 bases, with 8 bases between.

The V and J genes are TRBV6-5 and TRBJ2-2, with D possibly TRBD2 on 7 matching bases. Germline loops: CDR1 MNHEY, CDR2 SVGAGI. This CDR3 comprises 14 residues. V was shortened by 7 bases and J by 4 bases, with 13 bases between the two germline ends. Here the CDR3 reads CASTWGGATGELFF. DNA of the CDR3: TGTGCCAGCACCTGGGGGGGCGCCACCGGGGAGCTGTTTTTT.

The J gene is TRBJ1-5, the V gene TRBV7-2, with no clear D. Trimming cost V 1 base and J 6 bases, with 10 bases left between them. CDR3 length: 14 amino acids. Germline V gene data show CDR1 as SGHTA and CDR2 as FQGNSA. The CDR3 loop reads CASSLVVVRQPQHF. In nucleotides, the CDR3 is TGTGCCAGCAGCTTAGTAGTGGTTCGTCAGCCCCAGCATTTT.